Following are 4 T cell receptor beta chains from one sample sequenced in a study of blood T cell repertoires in COVID-19. Only in-frame clones appear in the TCRdb table, and some are missing; sequencing was by immunoSEQ multiplex PCR. The sample lists fewer than 700,000 clones, around 90% occurring once. The sequencing input was peripheral blood. The receptors shown here come from a woman aged 50 to 60 with COVID-19, enrolled during active disease.

The V gene is TRBV29-1, the J gene TRBJ1-2, with D maybe TRBD1 (5 bases). The V and J ends lost 2 bases and 1 base respectively, with 11 bases between them. Germline-derived CDR1 and CDR2 are SQVTM and ANQGSEA. This CDR3 is 14 amino acids long. The CDR3 loop is CSVEWGTVNYGYTF. The CDR3 nucleotides read TGCAGCGTTGAATGGGGCACCGTTAACTATGGCTACACCTTC.

The chain combines TRBV5-4 with TRBJ2-7; D unclear. Trimming took 4 bases from V and 7 from J, leaving 15 bases between them. Germline CDR1 SGHNT, CDR2 YYREEE (reference sequence). The CDR3 covers 13 residues. The CDR3 DNA is TGTGCCAGCAGCACCCGTGAGCCTTGGGAGCAGTACTTC. Translated: CASSTREPWEQYF.

The chain joins TRBV11-2 to TRBJ2-7, with a weak D call TRBD2 (5 bases). CDR3 length: 16 amino acids. Germline CDR1 SGHAT, CDR2 FQNNGV. V shed 4 bases and J shed 5 bases, with 21 bases lying between them. DNA of the CDR3: TGTGCCAGCAGCTCCTCGCGGACCAGCGGATTTGACGAGCAGTACTTC. Translating it yields CASSSSRTSGFDEQYF.

The CDR3 here is CASSSDRGPYEQYF. In DNA form, the CDR3 reads TGCGCCAGCAGCTCCGACAGGGGCCCCTACGAGCAGTACTTC. This chain connects TRBV5-1 to TRBJ2-7; 8 nucleotides agree with TRBD1. This CDR3 comprises 14 residues. V shed 3 bases, J shed 2 bases, and the junction held 4 bases outside the gene matches. Germline values: CDR1 SGHRS, CDR2 YFSETQ.